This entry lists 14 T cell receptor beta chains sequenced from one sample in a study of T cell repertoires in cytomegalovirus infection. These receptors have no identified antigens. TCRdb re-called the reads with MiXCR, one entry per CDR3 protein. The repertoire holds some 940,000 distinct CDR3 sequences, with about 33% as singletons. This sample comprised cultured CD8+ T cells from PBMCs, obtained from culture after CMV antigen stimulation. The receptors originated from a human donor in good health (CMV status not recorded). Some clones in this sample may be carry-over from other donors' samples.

CDR3: CATSEEGSNQPQHF. The DNA for the CDR3 is TGTGCCACCAGTGAGGAAGGAAGCAATCAGCCCCAGCATTTT. The chain is built from TRBV24-1 and TRBJ1-5; D gene unclear. This CDR3 spans 14 amino acids. Germline V gene lookup returns CDR1 KGHDR and CDR2 SFDVKD. With 4 bases removed from V and 1 base from J, the gap between germline ends came to 7 bases.

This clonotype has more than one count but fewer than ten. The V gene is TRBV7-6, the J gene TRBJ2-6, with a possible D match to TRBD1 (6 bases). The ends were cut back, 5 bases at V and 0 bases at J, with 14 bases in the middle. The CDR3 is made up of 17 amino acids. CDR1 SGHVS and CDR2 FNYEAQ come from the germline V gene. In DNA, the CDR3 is TGTGCCAGCAGCCTTTCGCGCAGGGGCTCTGGGGCCAACGTCCTGACTTTC. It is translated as CASSLSRRGSGANVLTF.

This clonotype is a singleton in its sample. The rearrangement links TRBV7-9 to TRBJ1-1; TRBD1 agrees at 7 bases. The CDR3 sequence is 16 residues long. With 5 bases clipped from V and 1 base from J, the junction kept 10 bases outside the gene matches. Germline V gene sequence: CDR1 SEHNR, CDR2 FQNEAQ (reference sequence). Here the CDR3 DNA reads TGTGCCAGCAGCCCAGTAACAGGGGCCAGGAACACTGAAGCTTTCTTT. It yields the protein CASSPVTGARNTEAFF.

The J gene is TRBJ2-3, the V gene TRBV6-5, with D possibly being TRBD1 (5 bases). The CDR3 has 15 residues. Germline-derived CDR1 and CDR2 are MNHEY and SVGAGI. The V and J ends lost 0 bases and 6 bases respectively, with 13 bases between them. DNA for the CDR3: TGTGCCAGCAGTTACTCTCACAGGCTTGGCGATACGCAGTATTTT. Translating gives CASSYSHRLGDTQYF.

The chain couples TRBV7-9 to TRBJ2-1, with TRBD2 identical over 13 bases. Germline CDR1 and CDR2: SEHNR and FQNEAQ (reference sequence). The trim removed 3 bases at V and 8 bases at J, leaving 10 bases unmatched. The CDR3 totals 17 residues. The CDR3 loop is CASSFHWTSGGFDEQFF. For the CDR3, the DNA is TGTGCCAGCAGCTTCCACTGGACTAGCGGGGGATTCGATGAGCAGTTCTTC.

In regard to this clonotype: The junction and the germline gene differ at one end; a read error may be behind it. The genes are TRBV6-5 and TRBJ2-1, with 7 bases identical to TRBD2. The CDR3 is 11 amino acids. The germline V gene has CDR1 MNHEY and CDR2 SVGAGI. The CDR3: CVSSYGGWEFF. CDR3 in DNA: TGTGTCAGCAGTTACGGGGGGTGGGAGTTCTTC.

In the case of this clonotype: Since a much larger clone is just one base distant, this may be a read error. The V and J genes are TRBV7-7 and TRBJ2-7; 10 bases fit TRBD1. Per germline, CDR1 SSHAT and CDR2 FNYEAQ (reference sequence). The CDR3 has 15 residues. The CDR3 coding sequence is TGTGCCAGCAGCCACAGACAGGGGGCTCACTACAAGCAGTACTTC. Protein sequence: CASSHRQGAHYKQYF.

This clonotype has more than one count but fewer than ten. CDR3 coding DNA: TGTGCCAGCAAGTCCGAACAGAGCTCCTACGAGCAGTACGTC. Its translation is CASKSEQSSYEQYV. This chain joins TRBV11-2 and TRBJ2-7; D is unresolved. V lost 7 bases, J lost 0 bases, and 13 bases lay in between. Germline V gene sequence: CDR1 SGHAT, CDR2 FQNNGV. The CDR3 loop spans 14 amino acids.

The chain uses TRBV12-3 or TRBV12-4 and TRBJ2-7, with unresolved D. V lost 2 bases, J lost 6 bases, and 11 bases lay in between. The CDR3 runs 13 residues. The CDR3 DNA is TGTGCCAGCAGTTTAAAGGTCGTAGGCGAGCAGTACGTC. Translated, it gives CASSLKVVGEQYV.

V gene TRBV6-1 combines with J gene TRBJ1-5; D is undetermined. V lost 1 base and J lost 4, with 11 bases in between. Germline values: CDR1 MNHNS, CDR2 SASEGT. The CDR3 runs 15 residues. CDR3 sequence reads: CASSEVNSLNQPQHF. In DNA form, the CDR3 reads TGTGCCAGCAGTGAAGTGAACAGTTTAAATCAGCCCCAGCATTTT.

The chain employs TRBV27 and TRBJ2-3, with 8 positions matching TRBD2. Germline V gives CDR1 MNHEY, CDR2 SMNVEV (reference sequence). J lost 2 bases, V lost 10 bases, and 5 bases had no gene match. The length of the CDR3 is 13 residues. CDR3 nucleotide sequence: TGTGCCACCCGCGGGGGGAACACAGATACGCAGTATTTT. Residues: CATRGGNTDTQYF.

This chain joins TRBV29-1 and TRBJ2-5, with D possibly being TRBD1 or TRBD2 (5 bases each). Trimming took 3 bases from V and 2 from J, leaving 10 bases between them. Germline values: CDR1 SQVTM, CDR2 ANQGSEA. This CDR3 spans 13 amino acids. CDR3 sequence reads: CSVDGDGQETQYF. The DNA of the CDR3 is TGCAGCGTTGACGGGGACGGTCAAGAGACCCAGTACTTC.

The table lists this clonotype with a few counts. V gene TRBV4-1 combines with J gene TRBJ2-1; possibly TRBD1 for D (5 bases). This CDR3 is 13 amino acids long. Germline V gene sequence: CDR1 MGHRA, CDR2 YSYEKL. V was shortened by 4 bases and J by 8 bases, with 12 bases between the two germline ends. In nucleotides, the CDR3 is TGCGCCAGCAGCCTCGACAGCAGCGATGAGCAGTTCTTC. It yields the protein CASSLDSSDEQFF.

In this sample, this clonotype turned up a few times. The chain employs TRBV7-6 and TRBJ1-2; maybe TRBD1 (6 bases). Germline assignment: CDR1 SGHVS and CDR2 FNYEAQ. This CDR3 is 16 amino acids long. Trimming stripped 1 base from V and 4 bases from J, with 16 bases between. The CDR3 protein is CASSLGGTGRAYGYTF. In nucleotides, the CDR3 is TGTGCCAGCAGCTTAGGGGGTACAGGGCGCGCCTATGGCTACACCTTC.